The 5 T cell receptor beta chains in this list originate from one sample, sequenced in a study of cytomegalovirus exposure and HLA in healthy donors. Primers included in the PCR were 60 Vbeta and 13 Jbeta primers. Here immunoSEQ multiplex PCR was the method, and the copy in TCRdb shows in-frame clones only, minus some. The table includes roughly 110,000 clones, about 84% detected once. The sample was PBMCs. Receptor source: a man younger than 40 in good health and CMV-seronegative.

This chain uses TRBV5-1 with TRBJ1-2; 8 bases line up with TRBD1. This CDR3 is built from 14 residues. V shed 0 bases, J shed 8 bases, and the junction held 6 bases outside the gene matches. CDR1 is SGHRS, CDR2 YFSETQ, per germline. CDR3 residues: CASSLAGQGGGYTF. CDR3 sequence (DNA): TGCGCCAGCAGCTTGGCCGGACAGGGAGGCGGCTACACCTTC.

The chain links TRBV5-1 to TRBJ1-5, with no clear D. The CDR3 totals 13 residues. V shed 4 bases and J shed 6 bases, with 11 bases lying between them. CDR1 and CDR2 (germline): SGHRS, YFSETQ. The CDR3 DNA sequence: TGCGCCAGCAGCGTGAGACATGGTCAGCCCCAGCATTTT. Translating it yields CASSVRHGQPQHF.

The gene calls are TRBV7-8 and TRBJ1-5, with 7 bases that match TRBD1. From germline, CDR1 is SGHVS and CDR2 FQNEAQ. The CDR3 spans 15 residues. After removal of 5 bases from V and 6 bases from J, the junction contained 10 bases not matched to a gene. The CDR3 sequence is CASSPRTGTGQPQHF. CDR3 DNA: TGTGCCAGCAGCCCCCGGACAGGCACCGGTCAGCCCCAGCATTTT. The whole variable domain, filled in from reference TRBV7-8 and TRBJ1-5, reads GAGVSQSPRYKVAKRGQDVALRCDPISGHVSLFWYQQALGQGPEFLTYFQNEAQLDKSGLPSDRFFAERPEGSVSTLKIQRTQQEDSAVYLCASSPRTGTGQPQHFGDGTRLSIL.

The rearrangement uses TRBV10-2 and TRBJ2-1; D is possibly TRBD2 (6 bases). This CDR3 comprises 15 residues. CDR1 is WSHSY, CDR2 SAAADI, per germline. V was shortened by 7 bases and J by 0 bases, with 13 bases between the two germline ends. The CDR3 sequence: CASNGAGLSYNEQFF. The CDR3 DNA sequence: TGCGCCAGCAATGGCGCGGGACTCTCCTACAATGAGCAGTTCTTC.

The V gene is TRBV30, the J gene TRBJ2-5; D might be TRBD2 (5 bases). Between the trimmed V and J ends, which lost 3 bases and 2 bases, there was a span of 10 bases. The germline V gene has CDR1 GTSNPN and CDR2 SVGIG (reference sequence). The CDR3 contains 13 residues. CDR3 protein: CAWSGGLQETQYF. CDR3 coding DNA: TGTGCCTGGAGCGGCGGGTTGCAAGAGACCCAGTACTTC. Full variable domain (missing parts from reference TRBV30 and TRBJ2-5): SQTIHQWPATLVQPVGSPLSLECTVEGTSNPNLYWYRQAAGRGLQLLFYSVGIGQISSEVPQNLSASRPQDRQFILSSKKLLLSDSGFYLCAWSGGLQETQYFGPGTRLLVL.